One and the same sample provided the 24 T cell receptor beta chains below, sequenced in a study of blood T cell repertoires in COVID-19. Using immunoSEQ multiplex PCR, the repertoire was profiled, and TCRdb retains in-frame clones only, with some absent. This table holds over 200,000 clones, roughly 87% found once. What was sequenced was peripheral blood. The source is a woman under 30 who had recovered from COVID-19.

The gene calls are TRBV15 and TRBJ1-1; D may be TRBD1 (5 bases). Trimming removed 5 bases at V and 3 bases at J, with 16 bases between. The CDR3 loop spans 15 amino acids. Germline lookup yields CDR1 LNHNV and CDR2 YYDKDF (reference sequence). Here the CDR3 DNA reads TGTGCCACCAGCCGATCCAGGGAGGCTGACACTGAAGCTTTCTTT. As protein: CATSRSREADTEAFF.

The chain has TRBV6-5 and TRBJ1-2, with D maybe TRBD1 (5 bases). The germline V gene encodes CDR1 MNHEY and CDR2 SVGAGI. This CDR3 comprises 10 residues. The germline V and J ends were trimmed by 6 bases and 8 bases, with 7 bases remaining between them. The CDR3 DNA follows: TGTGCCAGCAGAGGGGAAGGCTACACCTTC. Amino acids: CASRGEGYTF.

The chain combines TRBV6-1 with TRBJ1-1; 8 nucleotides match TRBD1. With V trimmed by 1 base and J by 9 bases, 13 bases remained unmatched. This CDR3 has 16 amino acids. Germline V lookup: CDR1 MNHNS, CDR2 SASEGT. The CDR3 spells CASSEVFWGTGFKAFF. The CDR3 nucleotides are TGTGCCAGCAGTGAAGTTTTCTGGGGGACAGGTTTTAAAGCTTTCTTT.

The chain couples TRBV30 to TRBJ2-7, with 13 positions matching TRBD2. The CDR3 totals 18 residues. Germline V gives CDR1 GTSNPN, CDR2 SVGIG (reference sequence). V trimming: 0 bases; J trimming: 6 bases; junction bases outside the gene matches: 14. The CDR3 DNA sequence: TGTGCCTGGAGTGTAATAACTAGCGGGAGGGCCTTGTTGGGCGAGCAGTACTTC. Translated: CAWSVITSGRALLGEQYF.

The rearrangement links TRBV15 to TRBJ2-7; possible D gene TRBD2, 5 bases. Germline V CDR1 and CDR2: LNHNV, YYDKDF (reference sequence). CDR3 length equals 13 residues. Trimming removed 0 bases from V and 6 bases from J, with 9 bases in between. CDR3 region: CATSRDGVGEQYF. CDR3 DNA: TGTGCCACCAGCAGAGACGGGGTGGGCGAGCAGTACTTC.

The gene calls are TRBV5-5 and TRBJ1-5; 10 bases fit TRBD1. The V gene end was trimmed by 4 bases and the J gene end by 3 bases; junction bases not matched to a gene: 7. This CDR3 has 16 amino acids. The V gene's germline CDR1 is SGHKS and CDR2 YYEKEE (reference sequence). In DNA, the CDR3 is TGTGCCAGCAGCCAGACAGGGGGCCTGGACAATCAGCCCCAGCATTTT. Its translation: CASSQTGGLDNQPQHF.

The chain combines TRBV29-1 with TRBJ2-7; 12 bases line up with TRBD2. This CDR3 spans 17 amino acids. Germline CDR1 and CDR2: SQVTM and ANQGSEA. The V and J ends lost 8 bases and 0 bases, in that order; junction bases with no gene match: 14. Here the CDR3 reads CSILGLTTSGGSYEQYF. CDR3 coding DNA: TGCAGCATCCTGGGACTCACGACTAGCGGGGGCTCCTACGAGCAGTACTTC.

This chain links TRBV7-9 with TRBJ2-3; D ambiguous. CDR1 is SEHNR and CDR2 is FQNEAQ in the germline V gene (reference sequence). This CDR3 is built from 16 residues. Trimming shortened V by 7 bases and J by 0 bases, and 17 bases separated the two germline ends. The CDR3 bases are TGTGCCAGCATGGAAGAGGCTCCCGGGAGCACAGATACGCAGTATTTT. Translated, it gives CASMEEAPGSTDTQYF.

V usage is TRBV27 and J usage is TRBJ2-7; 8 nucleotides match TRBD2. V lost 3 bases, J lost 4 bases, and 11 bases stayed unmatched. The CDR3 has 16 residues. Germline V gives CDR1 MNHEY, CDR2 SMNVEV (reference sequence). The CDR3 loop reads CASSFGPSGSRYEQYF. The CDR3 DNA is TGTGCCAGCAGTTTCGGCCCCAGCGGGAGTAGGTACGAGCAGTACTTC.

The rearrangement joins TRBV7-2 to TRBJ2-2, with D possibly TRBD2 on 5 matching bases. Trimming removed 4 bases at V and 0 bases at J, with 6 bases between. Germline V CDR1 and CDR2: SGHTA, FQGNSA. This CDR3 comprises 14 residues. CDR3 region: CASSYGANTGELFF. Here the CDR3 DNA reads TGTGCCAGCAGCTACGGGGCGAACACCGGGGAGCTGTTTTTT.

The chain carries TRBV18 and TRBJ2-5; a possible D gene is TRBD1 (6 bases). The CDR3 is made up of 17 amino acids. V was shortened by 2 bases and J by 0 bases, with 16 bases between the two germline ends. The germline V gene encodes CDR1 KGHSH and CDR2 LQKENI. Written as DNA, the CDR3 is TGTGCCAGCTCACCAAGACGTACCGGACAGAACCAAGAGACCCAGTACTTC. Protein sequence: CASSPRRTGQNQETQYF.

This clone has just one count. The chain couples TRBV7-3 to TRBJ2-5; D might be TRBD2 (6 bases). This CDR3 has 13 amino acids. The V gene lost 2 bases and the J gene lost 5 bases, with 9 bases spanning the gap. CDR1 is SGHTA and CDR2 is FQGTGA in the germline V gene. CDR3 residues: CASSLRGRETQYF. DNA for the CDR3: TGTGCCAGCAGCTTACGAGGGAGGGAGACCCAGTACTTC.

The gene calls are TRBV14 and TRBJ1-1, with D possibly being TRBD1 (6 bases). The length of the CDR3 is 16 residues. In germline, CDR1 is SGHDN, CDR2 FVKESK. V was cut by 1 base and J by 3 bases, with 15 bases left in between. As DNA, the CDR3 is TGTGCCAGCAGCCAAGTCCTTAAGGGGGTGCACACTGAAGCTTTCTTT. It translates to CASSQVLKGVHTEAFF.

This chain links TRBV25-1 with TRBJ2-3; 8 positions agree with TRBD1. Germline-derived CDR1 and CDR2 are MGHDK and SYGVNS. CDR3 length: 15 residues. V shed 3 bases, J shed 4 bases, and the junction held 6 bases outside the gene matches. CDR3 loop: CASSDSGQGPDTQYF. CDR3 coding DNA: TGTGCCAGCAGTGATAGCGGACAGGGCCCAGATACGCAGTATTTT.

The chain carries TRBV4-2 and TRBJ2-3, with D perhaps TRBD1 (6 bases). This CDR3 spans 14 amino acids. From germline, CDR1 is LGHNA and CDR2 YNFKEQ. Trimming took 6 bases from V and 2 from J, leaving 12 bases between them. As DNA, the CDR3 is TGTGCCAGCAGACAGGGTACGGACACAGATACGCAGTATTTT. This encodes CASRQGTDTDTQYF.

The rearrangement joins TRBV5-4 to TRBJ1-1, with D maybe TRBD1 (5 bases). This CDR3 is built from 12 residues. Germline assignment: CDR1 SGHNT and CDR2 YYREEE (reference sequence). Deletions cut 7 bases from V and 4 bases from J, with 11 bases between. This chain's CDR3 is CASGRAATEAFF. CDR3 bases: TGTGCCAGCGGCAGGGCGGCCACTGAAGCTTTCTTT. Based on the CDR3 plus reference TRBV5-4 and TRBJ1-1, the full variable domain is ETGVTQSPTHLIKTRGQQVTLRCSSQSGHNTVSWYQQALGQGPQFIFQYYREEENGRGNFPPRFSGLQFPNYSSELNVNALELDDSALYLCASGRAATEAFFGQGTRLTVV.

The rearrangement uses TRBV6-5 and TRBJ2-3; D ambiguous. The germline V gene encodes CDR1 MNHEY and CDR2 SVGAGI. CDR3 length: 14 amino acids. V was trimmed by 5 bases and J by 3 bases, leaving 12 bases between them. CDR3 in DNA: TGTGCCAGCAGTCGTACGAGAGGAACAGATACGCAGTATTTT. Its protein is CASSRTRGTDTQYF.

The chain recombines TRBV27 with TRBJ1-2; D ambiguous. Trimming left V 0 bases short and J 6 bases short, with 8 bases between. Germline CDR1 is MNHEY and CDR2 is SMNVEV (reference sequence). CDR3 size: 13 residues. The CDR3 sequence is CASSLSRGHGYTF. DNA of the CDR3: TGTGCCAGCAGTTTATCACGTGGGCATGGCTACACCTTC.

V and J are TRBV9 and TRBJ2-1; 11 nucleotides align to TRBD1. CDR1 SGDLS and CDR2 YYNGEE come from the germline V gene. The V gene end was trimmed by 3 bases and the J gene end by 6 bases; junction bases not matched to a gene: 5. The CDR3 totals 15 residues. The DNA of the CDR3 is TGTGCCAGCAGCGCTTGGGACAGGGGGAGCAATGAGCAGTTCTTC. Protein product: CASSAWDRGSNEQFF.

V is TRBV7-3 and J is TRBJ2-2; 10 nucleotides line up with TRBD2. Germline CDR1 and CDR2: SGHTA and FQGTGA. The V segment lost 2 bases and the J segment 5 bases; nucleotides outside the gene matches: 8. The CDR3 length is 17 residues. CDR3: CASSLPLAGEDTGELFF. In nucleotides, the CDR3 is TGTGCCAGCAGCTTACCCCTAGCGGGAGAGGATACCGGGGAGCTGTTTTTT.

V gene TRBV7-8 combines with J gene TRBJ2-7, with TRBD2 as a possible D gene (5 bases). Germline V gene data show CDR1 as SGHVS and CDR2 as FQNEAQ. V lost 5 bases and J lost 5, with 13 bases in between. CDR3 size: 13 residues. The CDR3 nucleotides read TGTGCCAGCAGCCCCGGGGTAGCGAACGAGCAGTACTTC. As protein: CASSPGVANEQYF.

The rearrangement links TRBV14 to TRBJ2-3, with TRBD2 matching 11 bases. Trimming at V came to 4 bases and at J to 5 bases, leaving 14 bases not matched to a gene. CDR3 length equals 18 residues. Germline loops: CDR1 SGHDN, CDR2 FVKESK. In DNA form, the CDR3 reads TGTGCCAGCAGCCTTCATCTGGGGCTAGCGGGAGGCAAAGATACGCAGTATTTT. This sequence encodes CASSLHLGLAGGKDTQYF.

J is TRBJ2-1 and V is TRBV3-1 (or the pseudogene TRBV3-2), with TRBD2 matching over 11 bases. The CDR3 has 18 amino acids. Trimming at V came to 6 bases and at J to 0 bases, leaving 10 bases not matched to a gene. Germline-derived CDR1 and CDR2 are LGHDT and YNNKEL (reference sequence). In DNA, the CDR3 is TGTGCCAGCAGGCCTAGCGGGAGGTCCCCGGACTCCTACAATGAGCAGTTCTTC. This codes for CASRPSGRSPDSYNEQFF.

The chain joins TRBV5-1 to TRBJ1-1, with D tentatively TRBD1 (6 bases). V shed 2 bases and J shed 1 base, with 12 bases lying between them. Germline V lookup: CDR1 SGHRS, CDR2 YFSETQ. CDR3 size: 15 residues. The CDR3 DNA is TGCGCCAGCAGCTTCGCAGGGGCGAAGAACACTGAAGCTTTCTTT. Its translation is CASSFAGAKNTEAFF.